The 13 T cell receptor beta chains given below trace back to one sample, sequenced in a study of identical twins. MiXCR, applied by TCRdb to the 5' RACE reads, yields one record per CDR3 protein. Here the sample spans 1.5 million to 2 million distinct CDR3 sequences, around 33% being singletons. Sequences were obtained from cord blood. These receptors originate from a newborn girl in good health.

V is TRBV10-3 and J is TRBJ2-7; no firm D call. There are 13 residues in the CDR3. Looked up from germline, CDR1 is ENHRY and CDR2 is SYGVKD. V lost 11 bases and J 2 bases, leaving 16 bases between the germline ends. CDR3 coding DNA: TGTGCCCCAGGAGACCCCAAAACCTACGAGCAGTACTTC. Translation gives CAPGDPKTYEQYF.

This chain uses TRBV28 with TRBJ1-3; D is undetermined. CDR1 is MDHEN and CDR2 is SYDVKM in the germline V gene. The CDR3 has 14 residues. Trimming took off 4 bases at V and 0 bases at J, with 7 bases between the two ends. CDR3 in amino acids: CASSSRYSGNTIYF. CDR3 nucleotides: TGTGCCAGCAGTTCCCGATACTCTGGAAACACCATATATTTT.

V and J are TRBV20-1 and TRBJ2-1; 10 bases fit TRBD2. CDR3 size: 17 residues. Trimming removed 0 bases from V and 6 bases from J; junction bases left unmatched: 11. Per the germline V gene, CDR1 is DFQATT and CDR2 is SNEGSKA (reference sequence). CDR3 region: CSARDRISGGNANEQFF. In nucleotides, the CDR3 is TGCAGTGCTAGAGATCGTATTAGCGGGGGGAACGCCAATGAGCAGTTCTTC.

In this sample, this clonotype turned up a few times. The chain carries TRBV5-5 and TRBJ2-3; no reliable D call. This CDR3 comprises 14 residues. Germline CDR1 reads SGHKS; CDR2 reads YYEKEE (reference sequence). V lost 4 bases, J lost 3 bases, and 12 bases lay in between. CDR3 sequence reads: CASSRNGRTDTQYF. The CDR3 DNA reads TGTGCCAGCAGCCGTAATGGACGGACAGATACGCAGTATTTT. The full variable domain, in which reference TRBV5-5 and TRBJ2-3 provide the parts outside the CDR3, is DAGVTQSPTHLIKTRGQQVTLRCSPISGHKSVSWYQQVLGQGPQFIFQYYEKEERGRGNFPDRFSARQFPNYSSELNVNALLLGDSALYLCASSRNGRTDTQYFGPGTRLTVL.

Many counts were recorded for this clonotype. The gene calls are TRBV7-2 and TRBJ2-5; D is uncertain. V was cut by 2 bases and J by 4 bases, with 8 bases left in between. This CDR3 spans 13 amino acids. Germline lookup yields CDR1 SGHTA and CDR2 FQGNSA. DNA for the CDR3: TGTGCCAGCAGCTTACGCCCCCGAGAGACCCAGTACTTC. Translated, it gives CASSLRPRETQYF.

There are many counts of this clonotype. The chain carries TRBV28 and TRBJ2-7; TRBD1 aligns across 8 bases. Germline V gives CDR1 MDHEN, CDR2 SYDVKM. The CDR3 runs to 13 residues. J gave up 4 bases and V 8 bases, and 7 bases lay outside the gene matches. Here the CDR3 DNA reads TGTGCCAGCCCCGGGACAGGTAGTTACGAGCAGTACTTC. Its translation is CASPGTGSYEQYF.

This clonotype was found a few times. The chain combines TRBV20-1 with TRBJ1-2, with D possibly TRBD1 on 5 matching bases. The CDR3 consists of 13 residues. Deletions cut 5 bases from V and 4 bases from J, with 14 bases between. Germline CDR1 reads DFQATT; CDR2 reads SNEGSKA (reference sequence). The CDR3 sequence is CSAARQSVYGYTF. In DNA, the CDR3 is TGCAGTGCTGCCCGACAGAGCGTCTATGGCTACACCTTC.

This clonotype was picked up a small number of times. The DNA of the CDR3 is TGTGCCAGCAGTTTAGGTGCGGGGCGCGATCAGCCCCAGCATTTT. This translates into CASSLGAGRDQPQHF. The V call is TRBV27, the J call TRBJ1-5; D is perhaps TRBD1 (5 bases). The germline CDR1 and CDR2 sequences are MNHEY and SMNVEV (reference sequence). The CDR3 length is 15 residues. The V gene lost 2 bases and the J gene lost 5 bases, with 13 bases spanning the gap.

The rearrangement uses TRBV9 and TRBJ2-4, with 8 bases lining up with TRBD2. The V segment lost 5 bases and the J segment 7 bases; nucleotides outside the gene matches: 14. The germline V gene encodes CDR1 SGDLS and CDR2 YYNGEE. CDR3 length: 16 amino acids. The CDR3 loop is CASSPFTSGGGNIQYF. CDR3 nucleotides: TGTGCCAGCAGTCCCTTTACCAGCGGGGGCGGGAACATTCAGTACTTC.

The chain combines TRBV30 with TRBJ1-1; possible D gene TRBD1, 5 bases. The CDR3 is made up of 12 amino acids. Germline assignment: CDR1 GTSNPN and CDR2 SVGIG (reference sequence). Trimming shortened V by 0 bases and J by 3 bases, and 5 bases separated the two germline ends. CDR3 residues: CAWSVGDTEAFF. CDR3 DNA sequence: TGTGCCTGGAGTGTAGGGGACACTGAAGCTTTCTTT.

This clonotype occurred once. CDR3 loop: CASTFTQDTEAFF. The CDR3 DNA reads as TGTGCCAGCACCTTTACTCAGGACACTGAAGCTTTCTTT. V and J are TRBV28 and TRBJ1-1; no clear D gene. Trimming pared 7 bases from V and 3 bases from J, leaving 12 bases between. Germline CDR1 is MDHEN and CDR2 is SYDVKM. The CDR3 runs to 13 residues. Drawing the rest from reference TRBV28 and TRBJ1-1, the complete variable domain is DVKVTQSSRYLVKRTGEKVFLECVQDMDHENMFWYRQDPGLGLRLIYFSYDVKMKEKGDIPEGYSVSREKKERFSLILESASTNQTSMYLCASTFTQDTEAFFGQGTRLTVV.

The chain links TRBV6-5 to TRBJ1-5; a weak D match, TRBD1 (6 bases). The CDR3 is 16 residues long. Germline CDR1 and CDR2: MNHEY and SVGAGI. V was trimmed by 2 bases and J by 5 bases, leaving 16 bases between them. CDR3 loop: CASSYGVGGRYQPQHF. CDR3 coding DNA: TGTGCCAGCAGTTACGGGGTAGGGGGGCGATATCAGCCCCAGCATTTT.

Concerning this clonotype: An end of the junction differs from the germline gene, which may be a read error. The chain has TRBV18 and TRBJ2-5; 8 bases map to TRBD2. In germline, CDR1 is KGHSH, CDR2 LQKENI. This CDR3 is 15 amino acids long. The CDR3 DNA is TGTGCCGGCTCACCACCGGGACTAGTAGTCAATGGGCAGTACTTC. Its protein product is CAGSPPGLVVNGQYF.